What follows are 24 T cell receptor beta chains derived from one specimen sequenced in a study of immune heterogeneity within non-small cell lung tumors. Bulk tumor genomic DNA was the template, and each sample received 550 to 650 ng. Several biopsies were spaced far apart within each primary tumor and obtained as surgery took place. Curative surgery was undertaken by patients, who had untreated, newly diagnosed non-small cell lung cancer. It was a multiplex PCR that amplified TCR beta CDR3, with 32 V and 13 J primers. TCRdb recomputed calls from the multiplex PCR reads with MiXCR, one row per CDR3 protein. This sample has approximately 3,100 distinct CDR3 sequences, with 25% to 35% found just once. Sequencing was performed on lung tumor tissue. These receptor sequences come from a man aged 55 to 70 with non-small cell lung cancer.

This chain uses TRBV6-1 with TRBJ1-1, with TRBD1 as a possible D gene (5 bases). The CDR3 length is 12 residues. Trimming cost V 7 bases and J 5 bases, with 11 bases left between them. The germline gives CDR1 MNHNS, CDR2 SASEGT. CDR3 sequence: CASIGGITEAFF. For the CDR3, the DNA is TGTGCCAGCATTGGGGGAATAACTGAAGCTTTCTTT.

This clonotype rates as medium-sized (0.01 to 0.1%). The chain combines TRBV19 with TRBJ2-2, with 10 bases lining up with TRBD2. From germline, CDR1 is LNHDA and CDR2 SQIVND (reference sequence). This CDR3 has 14 amino acids. The V segment lost 3 bases and the J segment 7 bases; nucleotides outside the gene matches: 2. The CDR3 here is CASSILAGDGELFF. In DNA, the CDR3 is TGTGCCAGTAGTATCCTAGCGGGAGACGGGGAGCTGTTTTTT. Complete variable domain (other parts from reference TRBV19 and TRBJ2-2): DGGITQSPKYLFRKEGQNVTLSCEQNLNHDAMYWYRQDPGQGLRLIYYSQIVNDFQKGDIAEGYSVSREKKESFPLTVTSAQKNPTAFYLCASSILAGDGELFFGEGSRLTVL.

Remarks on this clonotype: This clone may be a read error of a much larger clone one base away. The rearrangement links TRBV7-6 to TRBJ2-1; the D gene is possibly TRBD2 (5 bases). V shed 9 bases and J shed 10 bases, with 13 bases lying between them. Germline V lookup: CDR1 SGHVS, CDR2 FNYEAQ. The CDR3 is 11 residues long. This CDR3 reads CARSPGNEQFF. The CDR3, as DNA: TGTGCCAGAAGCCCCGGGAACGAGCAGTTCTTC.

This clonotype has only a few counts. Just one base apart from a much larger clone, this may be a read error. The V call is TRBV6-2 or TRBV6-3, the J call TRBJ2-7; D is unresolved. The germline gives CDR1 MNHEY, CDR2 SVGEGT. Trimming left V 9 bases short and J 0 bases short, with 9 bases between. The CDR3 totals 12 residues. The CDR3 reads CARAQSSYEQYF. The CDR3 nucleotides read TGTGCCAGGGCCCAGAGCTCCTACGAGCAGTACTTC.

This clonotype was observed a handful of times. J is TRBJ2-1 and V is TRBV7-9; 10 bases map to TRBD2. The CDR3 loop spans 15 amino acids. V shed 5 bases, J shed 4 bases, and the junction held 5 bases outside the gene matches. From germline, CDR1 is SEHNR and CDR2 FQNEAQ (reference sequence). The CDR3 region is CASSPSGSAYNEQFF. CDR3 nucleotide sequence: TGTGCCAGCAGCCCTAGCGGGAGTGCTTACAATGAGCAGTTCTTC.

This clonotype is labeled medium-sized (0.01 to 0.1%). The chain couples TRBV30 to TRBJ2-3; D gene unclear. Germline CDR1 reads GTSNPN; CDR2 reads SVGIG (reference sequence). The V end lost 0 bases, the J end lost 2 bases, and 12 bases lay between the germline ends. This CDR3 has 15 residues. CDR3 region: CAWSVGSGPTDTQYF. CDR3 sequence (DNA): TGTGCCTGGAGTGTAGGTAGTGGTCCCACAGATACGCAGTATTTT.

The chain carries TRBV19 and TRBJ2-2, with TRBD2 matching over 10 bases. V lost 3 bases and J lost 7; bases outside the gene matches: 8. Germline assignment: CDR1 LNHDA and CDR2 SQIVND (reference sequence). This CDR3 has 16 residues. The CDR3 DNA is TGTGCCAGTAGTATCCCCCTAGCGGGAGTCATCGGGGAGCTGTTTTTT. It specifies CASSIPLAGVIGELFF.

This clonotype has just one count. The J gene is TRBJ1-2, the V gene TRBV9; D remains ambiguous. The germline V gene encodes CDR1 SGDLS and CDR2 YYNGEE. Trimming pared 0 bases from V and 8 bases from J, leaving 14 bases between. The length of the CDR3 is 14 residues. This chain's CDR3 is CASSVGWADSGYTF. CDR3 DNA: TGTGCCAGCAGCGTAGGGTGGGCAGACTCGGGCTACACCTTC. Based on the CDR3 plus reference TRBV9 and TRBJ1-2, the full variable domain is DSGVTQTPKHLITATGQRVTLRCSPRSGDLSVYWYQQSLDQGLQFLIQYYNGEERAKGNILERFSAQQFPDLHSELNLSSLELGDSALYFCASSVGWADSGYTFGSGTRLTVV.

For this clonotype: A much more abundant neighbour one base away suggests this may be a read error. The chain is built from TRBV5-1 and TRBJ2-7; no definite D call. CDR3 length: 17 residues. With 4 bases removed from V and 2 bases from J, the gap between germline ends came to 22 bases. CDR1 is SGHRS and CDR2 is YFSETQ in the germline V gene. The CDR3 sequence: CASSLGSEWSITYEQYF. CDR3 DNA: TGCGCCAGCAGCCTAGGGTCGGAGTGGAGTATCACCTACGAGCAGTACTTC.

Details on this clonotype: A much larger clone sits a single nucleotide away, making a read error possible. The rearrangement links TRBV4-2 to TRBJ2-7, with 7 bases aligning to TRBD1. Germline V gives CDR1 LGHNA, CDR2 YNFKEQ. After removal of 0 bases from V and 5 bases from J, the junction contained 7 bases not matched to a gene. CDR3 length: 15 residues. The CDR3 coding sequence is TGTGCCAGCAGCCAAGATATACAGGGGACCCACGAGCAGTACTTC. Residues: CASSQDIQGTHEQYF.

This chain joins TRBV29-1 and TRBJ2-6, with TRBD1 as a possible D gene (6 bases). Trimming left V 4 bases short and J 4 bases short, with 14 bases between. The CDR3 loop spans 15 amino acids. The V gene's germline CDR1 is SQVTM and CDR2 ANQGSEA. In nucleotides, the CDR3 is TGCAGCGTTGTTACAGGGCCCCTCGGGGCCAACGTCCTGACTTTC. Its translation is CSVVTGPLGANVLTF.

On this clonotype itself: Given a much more abundant clone one base away, this may be a read error. This rearrangement joins TRBV19 to TRBJ2-1, with 10 bases that match TRBD2. Germline V gene data show CDR1 as LNHDA and CDR2 as SQIVND (reference sequence). The length of the CDR3 is 15 residues. The DNA for the CDR3 is TGTGACAGTAGTCTCACTAGCGGGAACAACAATGAGCAGTTCTTC. Amino acids: CDSSLTSGNNNEQFF.

This clonotype was seen more than once but under ten times. This chain joins TRBV24-1 and TRBJ1-1; D is perhaps TRBD1 (5 bases). The CDR3 spans 14 residues. CDR1 and CDR2 (germline): KGHDR, SFDVKD. The V gene lost 8 bases and the J gene lost 5 bases, with 17 bases spanning the gap. CDR3 sequence (DNA): TGTGCCACCACTAGAGGTCAGGGCGGTACTGAAGCTTTCTTT. Residues: CATTRGQGGTEAFF.

The rearrangement links TRBV9 to TRBJ2-7; TRBD2 agrees at 7 bases. This CDR3 has 15 amino acids. Germline-derived CDR1 and CDR2 are SGDLS and YYNGEE. Losses at the gene ends were 8 bases for V and 0 bases for J; bases not matched to a gene: 11. As DNA, the CDR3 is TGTGCCAGAAGAGTAGACGGCGGGGGCTCCTACGAGCAGTACTTC. It specifies CARRVDGGGSYEQYF.

In its sample, this clonotype is medium-sized. CDR3 residues: CAWRGRGVAGVGEQFF. The DNA of the CDR3 is TGTGCCTGGAGGGGGCGTGGGGTAGCGGGAGTTGGTGAGCAGTTCTTC. The chain is built from TRBV30 and TRBJ2-1; 9 nucleotides agree with TRBD2. Trimming took 3 bases from V and 9 from J; bases not matched to a gene: 15. The CDR3 contains 16 residues. Germline CDR1 reads GTSNPN; CDR2 reads SVGIG (reference sequence). Combining the CDR3 with reference TRBV30 and TRBJ2-1 gives the whole variable domain SQTIHQWPATLVQPVGSPLSLECTVEGTSNPNLYWYRQAAGRGLQLLFYSVGIGQISSEVPQNLSASRPQDRQFILSSKKLLLSDSGFYLCAWRGRGVAGVGEQFFGPGTRLTVL.

As regards this clonotype: This could be a read error, since a much larger clone is one nucleotide away. The chain joins TRBV4-1 to TRBJ1-5; 7 bases map to TRBD1. The CDR3 runs 15 residues. Unmatched junction bases numbered 8, after V lost 3 bases and J lost 6 bases. Germline CDR1 and CDR2: MGHRA and YSYEKL. For the CDR3, the DNA is TGCGCCAGCAGCCAGTCAACAGGGGAACGTCAGCCCCAGCATTTT. Translation gives CASSQSTGERQPQHF.

As concerns this clonotype: Its ends do not fully match the called genes, so a read error is possible. The rearrangement joins TRBV7-3 to TRBJ2-2; TRBD2 is a possible D gene (5 bases). Germline V gene data show CDR1 as SGHTA and CDR2 as FQGTGA. The CDR3 has 15 amino acids. In DNA form, the CDR3 reads TGTGCCATCAGCTTAGTCGGGGCGAACACCGGGGAGCTGTTTTTT. Translated: CAISLVGANTGELFF.

A word on this clonotype: It may be a read error: a sequence one base away is much more abundant. The rearrangement links TRBV10-3 to TRBJ2-3, with no clear D. Trimming took off 4 bases at V and 4 bases at J, with 6 bases between the two ends. CDR3 size: 12 residues. Per germline, CDR1 ENHRY and CDR2 SYGVKD. The CDR3 sequence: CAISGVADTQYF. The DNA of the CDR3 is TGTGCCATCAGTGGCGTCGCAGATACGCAGTATTTT.

This clonotype is deemed medium-sized (0.01 to 0.1%). The genes are TRBV6-1 and TRBJ2-1; TRBD2 matches 10 bases. V lost 0 bases to trimming and J lost 8 bases; unmatched junction nucleotides: 13. The CDR3 length is 18 residues. Per germline, CDR1 MNHNS and CDR2 SASEGT. The CDR3 here is CASSEALRASGSRHEQFF. The CDR3 DNA sequence: TGTGCCAGCAGTGAAGCGCTTCGGGCTAGCGGGAGTCGCCATGAGCAGTTCTTC.

This clonotype was seen a handful of times. This chain joins TRBV6-4 and TRBJ1-6; TRBD1 agrees at 8 bases. Germline assignment: CDR1 MRHNA and CDR2 SNTAGT. The CDR3 spans 15 residues. Germline trimming cut 5 bases from V and 6 bases from J; bases unmatched to any gene: 6. The CDR3 DNA sequence: TGTGCCAGCAGTCTCGGGACAGGACTTAATTCACCCCTCCACTTT. Protein sequence: CASSLGTGLNSPLHF.

This clonotype is medium-sized (0.01 to 0.1%) within its sample. The V call is TRBV5-1, the J call TRBJ1-5; TRBD1 aligns across 7 bases. Germline CDR1 and CDR2: SGHRS and YFSETQ. Unmatched junction bases numbered 7, after V lost 4 bases and J lost 0 bases. The CDR3 has 16 amino acids. The CDR3 protein is CASSAGTANSNQPQHF. CDR3 DNA: TGCGCCAGCAGCGCGGGGACAGCTAATAGCAATCAGCCCCAGCATTTT.

This clonotype is medium-sized (0.01 to 0.1%) within its sample. This sequence joins TRBV28 and TRBJ1-6, with D perhaps matching TRBD1 (5 bases). V lost 6 bases to trimming and J lost 5 bases, with 14 bases between them. From germline, CDR1 is MDHEN and CDR2 SYDVKM. The CDR3 consists of 15 residues. For the CDR3, the DNA is TGTGCCAGCAGCTGGGGAGGGGCCGATAATTCACCCCTCCACTTT. It specifies CASSWGGADNSPLHF. Looking up the rest from reference TRBV28 and TRBJ1-6 gives the full variable domain: DVKVTQSSRYLVKRTGEKVFLECVQDMDHENMFWYRQDPGLGLRLIYFSYDVKMKEKGDIPEGYSVSREKKERFSLILESASTNQTSMYLCASSWGGADNSPLHFGNGTRLTVT.

Within the sample, this clonotype is medium-sized. The chain carries TRBV24-1 and TRBJ2-7; 8 nucleotides line up with TRBD2. Germline loops: CDR1 KGHDR, CDR2 SFDVKD. This CDR3 region has 20 residues. The trim removed 4 bases at V and 6 bases at J, leaving 25 bases unmatched. CDR3 residues: CATSEGKRRGGVSGLVEQYF. CDR3 coding DNA: TGTGCCACCAGTGAGGGGAAACGACGGGGGGGAGTATCGGGTTTGGTCGAGCAGTACTTC.

J is TRBJ1-5 and V is TRBV4-1; D is uncertain. Germline CDR1 reads MGHRA; CDR2 reads YSYEKL. The germline V and J ends were trimmed by 0 bases and 8 bases, with 17 bases remaining between them. The CDR3 runs to 16 residues. For the CDR3, the DNA is TGCGCCAGCAGCCAAGAACCCGGCCTGGGGAATAAGCCCCAGCATTTT. Translated, it gives CASSQEPGLGNKPQHF.